The rows below give T cell receptor beta chains drawn from one sample of a study of prognosis after radiotherapy for stage I lung cancer. TCRdb fed the multiplex PCR reads into MiXCR, producing one record per CDR3 protein. The repertoire holds 15,000 to 20,000 distinct CDR3 sequences, over 45% seen once, with 30% to 35% in the top ten. The sequencing here drew on PBMCs, taken before or after stereotactic body radiation therapy (not recorded which). These receptors all stem from a donor of 50 years or more with non-small cell lung cancer. The conserved cysteine and the conserved F or W are not part of the CDR3 here. Each record gives: clone size, V gene, J gene, CDR3 protein. Where a row states a size, it is once, few, many or the class of an expanded clone; other rows omit it.

size: medium-sized; V: TRBV11-2; J: TRBJ2-7; CDR3: ASRMGLAVSYEQY
size: .; V: TRBV15; J: TRBJ1-6; CDR3: ATSRWWTVNSPLH
size: .; V: TRBV11-2; J: TRBJ2-1; CDR3: ASSDISSGNEQF
size: .; V: TRBV5-1; J: TRBJ1-3; CDR3: ASRNRNTIY
size: many; V: TRBV20-1; J: TRBJ2-1; CDR3: SARSGRAFNEQF
size: .; V: TRBV5-1; J: TRBJ2-2; CDR3: ASGVNSLSDGELF
size: .; V: TRBV27; J: TRBJ2-1; CDR3: ASSLNPHCRNEQF
size: .; V: TRBV19; J: TRBJ2-3; CDR3: ASSIQGRTDTQY
size: .; V: TRBV2; J: TRBJ2-3; CDR3: ASRELATSTDTQY
size: .; V: TRBV27; J: TRBJ1-3; CDR3: ASKSVQGPPVNTIY
size: medium-sized; V: TRBV11-3; J: TRBJ1-3; CDR3: ASSDRIGSTLVY
size: medium-sized; V: TRBV5-1; J: TRBJ2-2; CDR3: ASSAQGLYNTGELF
size: .; V: TRBV6-1; J: TRBJ2-7; CDR3: ASTQVAVPYEQY
size: .; V: TRBV6-1; J: TRBJ2-1; CDR3: ASSTTGLAAYNEQF
size: .; V: TRBV7-9; J: TRBJ2-1; CDR3: ASSLGQGGADEQF
size: .; V: TRBV12-3/TRBV12-4; J: TRBJ2-1; CDR3: ATRGTHNEQF